The clone carrying this T cell receptor (beta chain) is a singleton in its sample. Its target is unknown. V lost 5 bases and J lost 7; bases outside the gene matches: 6. The CDR3 length is 15 residues. CDR1 is MNHEY and CDR2 is SVGAGI in the germline V gene. Donors likely had unrecorded immune exposures despite being nominally healthy when sampled. This sample was taken from a study of cytomegalovirus exposure and HLA in healthy donors. The PCR had 60 Vbeta and 13 Jbeta primers. Data came from immunoSEQ multiplex PCR; TCRdb stores just in-frame clones and leaves some out. The sample has 110,000 to 150,000 clones, 70% to 85% seen once; the top ten hold approximately 1.9%. Study observations and caveats: Investigators reported 150 to 200 TCR beta chains as tied to cytomegalovirus.

The genes are TRBV6-5 and TRBJ1-5, with 12 bases lining up with TRBD1. Sequenced material: PBMCs. This clonotype originated in a middle-aged woman in good health and CMV-seronegative. This CDR3 is CASSRGTGGWQPQHF. For the CDR3, the DNA is TGTGCCAGCAGTCGCGGGACAGGGGGCTGGCAGCCCCAGCATTTT.